The clone carrying this T cell receptor beta chain was recorded a few times. This specimen comes from a study of blood T cells in healthy people across ages. Then a second PCR, running roughly 7 to 12 cycles, was carried out with a sample-barcoded 5' primer and a J-beta primer mix. From the 5' RACE reads, TCRdb called clonotypes with MiXCR, one entry per CDR3 protein. The sample yields approximately 940,000 distinct CDR3 sequences, about 44% seen once. Trimming took 10 bases from V and 0 from J, leaving 10 bases between them. CDR1 and CDR2 from the germline V gene are SEHNR and FQNEAQ (reference sequence). This CDR3 spans 13 amino acids.

Sequenced material: blood. This chain joins TRBV7-9 and TRBJ2-1; TRBD2 might be the D (6 bases). The receptor comes from a man aged 25 to 40 in good health. This chain's CDR3 is CANSGSSYNEQFF. CDR3 sequence (DNA): TGTGCCAATAGCGGCAGCTCCTACAATGAGCAGTTCTTC.